This TCR beta chain was identified in a study of blood T cell repertoires in COVID-19. Overall study context: COVID-19 samples collected from the United States, Italy and Spain covered acute and convalescent phases. T cells, B-cell-depleted T cells, or PBMCs supplied cDNA or gDNA.

The Seattle patients joined while their infection was active and were tracked longitudinally afterward. The repertoire was sequenced with immunoSEQ multiplex PCR; TCRdb's copy has only in-frame clones and lacks some. The sample has approximately 240,000 clones, roughly 91% seen once; the top ten hold more than 0.8%. The CDR3 has 15 residues. Germline lookup yields CDR1 MNHEY and CDR2 SVGAGI. Trimming removed 7 bases from V and 6 bases from J, with 19 bases in between. The receptor comes from a man aged 30 to 45 with COVID-19, enrolled during active disease. The source material was peripheral blood. The chain carries TRBV6-5 and TRBJ1-5; the D gene is possibly TRBD1 (5 bases). The CDR3 DNA follows: TGTGCCAGCACCGGGAGAGGGGAGGTCTCTCAGCCCCAGCATTTT. It encodes CASTGRGEVSQPQHF.